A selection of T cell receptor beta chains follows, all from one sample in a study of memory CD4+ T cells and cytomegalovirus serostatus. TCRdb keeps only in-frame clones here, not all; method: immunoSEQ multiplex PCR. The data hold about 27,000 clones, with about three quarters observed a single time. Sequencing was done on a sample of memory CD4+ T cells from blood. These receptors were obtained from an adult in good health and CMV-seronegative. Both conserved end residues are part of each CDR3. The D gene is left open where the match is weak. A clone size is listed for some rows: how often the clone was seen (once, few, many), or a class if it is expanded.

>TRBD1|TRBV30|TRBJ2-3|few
TGTTCCCTGGAACGACAGGGTGGAGATACGCAGTATTTT
CSLERQGGDTQYF
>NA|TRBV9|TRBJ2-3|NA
TGTGCCAGCAGCGCCGGCGCCCCAGATACGCAGTATTTT
CASSAGAPDTQYF
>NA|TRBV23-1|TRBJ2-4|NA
TGCGCCAGCAGTCAATCGGGGGAATGGAAAAACATTCAGTACTTC
CASSQSGEWKNIQYF
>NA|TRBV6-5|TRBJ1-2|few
TGTGCCAGCAGTTTAGAGGGTCAATATGGCTACACCTTC
CASSLEGQYGYTF
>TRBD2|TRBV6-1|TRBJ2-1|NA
TGTGCCAGCAGTGACCCTAGCGGGGGGAATGAGCAGTTCTTC
CASSDPSGGNEQFF
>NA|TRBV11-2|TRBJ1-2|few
TGTGCCAGCAGCTTCGACAGAGGCTACACCTTC
CASSFDRGYTF
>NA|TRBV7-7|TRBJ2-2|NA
TGTGCTAGCAGCCGGGATAAAGCGAACACCGGGGAGCTGTTTTTT
CASSRDKANTGELFF
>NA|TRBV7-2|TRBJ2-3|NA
TGTGCCAGCAGCAAAAGGGGGGGGACTACAAGCACAGATACGCAGTATTTT
CASSKRGGTTSTDTQYF
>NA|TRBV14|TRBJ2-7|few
TGTGCCAGCAGCCAAGAATCAAGCTCCGGCTTTCAGTACTTC
CASSQESSSGFQYF
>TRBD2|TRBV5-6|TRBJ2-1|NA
TGTGCCAGCGGGAACCTAGCGGGAAATGGCAATGAGCAGTTCTTC
CASGNLAGNGNEQFF
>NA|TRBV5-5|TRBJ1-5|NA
TGTGCCAGCAGCTTGGAGGCAGGGCCTCAGCCCCAGCATTTT
CASSLEAGPQPQHF
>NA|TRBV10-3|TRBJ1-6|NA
TGTGCCACCGTTCAGACAGGTGGTGGAAATTCACCCCTCCACTTT
CATVQTGGGNSPLHF